Below are 5 T cell receptor beta chains sequenced from a single sample in a study of cytomegalovirus exposure and HLA in healthy donors (dated by TCRdb to about 2017). The library was produced with the immunoSEQ multiplex PCR assay. For the multiplex PCR, a mixture combining 60 forward primers for TCR Vbeta segments and 13 reverse primers for TCR Jbeta segments was used. Sourced from immuneACCESS, this table was stored by TCRdb with only in-frame sequences that have V and J called. A share of the clones is absent; for the studies checked, an unresolved V gene accounts for under half, and the remainder has no known explanation. In all, the sample holds over 200,000 clones, and 65% to 75% of those were seen once. The top ten hold 1.5% to 2% of the sample. Sequencing was done on a sample of PBMCs. These receptors came from a woman aged 30 to 39 in good health and CMV-seronegative.

Here the CDR3 DNA reads TGTGCCAGCAGCCAGAACCAAGAGACCCAGTACTTC. Translating gives CASSQNQETQYF. V is TRBV6-5 and J is TRBJ2-5, with unresolved D. The CDR3 runs 12 residues. In germline, CDR1 is MNHEY, CDR2 SVGAGI. The germline V and J ends were trimmed by 6 bases and 0 bases, with 5 bases remaining between them.

This clone came up a few times. This rearrangement joins TRBV9 to TRBJ2-1, with 8 bases matching TRBD1. The CDR3 runs to 15 residues. Germline CDR1 SGDLS, CDR2 YYNGEE. J lost 5 bases, V lost 4 bases, and 8 bases had no gene match. The CDR3 here is CASSLGQGSNNEQFF. The CDR3 DNA is TGTGCCAGCAGCCTTGGACAGGGTAGCAACAATGAGCAGTTCTTC.

This chain uses TRBV5-4 with TRBJ2-3; 10 bases agree with TRBD1. The V gene end was trimmed by 4 bases and the J gene end by 3 bases; junction bases not matched to a gene: 5. CDR1 and CDR2 from the germline V gene are SGHNT and YYREEE (reference sequence). This CDR3 is built from 15 residues. DNA of the CDR3: TGTGCCAGCAGCCCCTGGACAGGGGGGACAGATACGCAGTATTTT. Its protein product is CASSPWTGGTDTQYF.

The rearrangement links TRBV19 to TRBJ2-1; 7 bases line up with TRBD2. Germline V gene sequence: CDR1 LNHDA, CDR2 SQIVND (reference sequence). With V trimmed by 5 bases and J by 3 bases, 10 bases remained unmatched. The CDR3 has 16 residues. CDR3 sequence (DNA): TGTGCCAGTAGTCCCAGTTCGGCTAGCGGCTACAATGAGCAGTTCTTC. Its protein is CASSPSSASGYNEQFF.

In nucleotides, the CDR3 is TGTGCCAGTAGTCCCAGACGGGACATCTGGGACAATCAGCCCCAGCATTTT. This gives the protein CASSPRRDIWDNQPQHF. The chain couples TRBV19 to TRBJ1-5; D may be TRBD1 (6 bases). Trimming shortened V by 5 bases and J by 3 bases, and 20 bases separated the two germline ends. Per germline, CDR1 LNHDA and CDR2 SQIVND (reference sequence). The CDR3 covers 17 residues.